What follows describes a single T cell receptor beta chain. This clonotype was seen more than once but under ten times. What this receptor recognizes is not known. One base away there is no much larger clone; base qualities are not given. This specimen belongs to a study of post-analysis software for immune sequencing data (dated by TCRdb to the mid-2010s). In terms of the full investigation: Disease courses on record covered relapsing-remitting, secondary progressive and progressive-relapsing multiple sclerosis, though some patients had no subtype annotation. The multiple sclerosis patient repertoires were compared with roughly twelve previously published healthy control repertoires from donors aged roughly 6 to 25 years. A subset of samples was prepared in parallel using single-end sample barcoding, then pooled and co-amplified after Illumina adapter ligation. Summary of the overall study and its limitations: Significantly lower normalized Chao1 diversity was found in multiple sclerosis patients than in controls, suggesting substantial peripheral T-cell clonal expansion. Direct clustering with F measure showed strong co-clustering of samples prepared in the same batch, prompting a batch-effect correction. The control group was slightly older than the multiple sclerosis patient group. Significantly higher frequencies in patients than in controls were found for a few TRBV segments, including TRBV5-6, TRBV5-1 and TRBV20-1.

Looking up the germline V gene (reference sequence) yields CDR1 DFQATT and CDR2 SNEGSKA. From the cysteine through the phenylalanine, the CDR3 covers 11 amino acids. CDR3 DNA only is kept here, 33 bases in frame from base 1. Trimming removed 1 base from V and 5 bases from J, leaving 5 bases between the germline ends. TCR beta repertoires were profiled from peripheral blood of roughly 13 young patients with multiple sclerosis to demonstrate the VDJtools post-analysis software. The patients with multiple sclerosis were children and adolescents between about 6 and 17 years of age. Libraries were constructed by PCR. The data were produced on an Illumina HiSeq 2500. To reduce PCR and sequencing biases, unique molecular identifiers were built into the TCR beta cDNA libraries. About 500,000 cDNA molecules were obtained for every 1 to 10 million input T cells, so each molecule roughly corresponded to one T cell. The same protocol used for the earlier healthy control dataset was applied to prepare and sequence the patient libraries. Within a given batch, samples were prepared together, multiplexed and sequenced on the same HiSeq lane. Concerning the study's data processing: Raw barcoded reads were processed with MIGEC, and single-read molecular identifier groups were discarded before consensus assembly and CDR3 extraction. VDJtools was used for post-analysis of the clonotype tables, and diversity was normalized by down-sampling every dataset to the size of the smallest sample. Repertoire overlap clustering matched CDR3 amino acid but not nucleotide sequences to correct batch-related cross-sample contamination. TCRdb took the public reads, trimmed them with fastp at Q25, ran MiXCR for clone calling and kept in-frame beta chains. Rows are unified per CDR3 protein, each entry keeping the most common DNA and genes. These V and J calls originate from TCRdb's pipeline instead of the authors' own analysis. The sample table lists hundreds of thousands of distinct CDR3 sequences, approximately 46% of them with a count of one. The top ten constitute around an eighth of the sample.

This sequence was found in a girl aged 5-17 years with multiple sclerosis. The sample taken for sequencing was blood. The sequence joins TRBV20-1 to TRBJ2-5; there is no confident call for the D gene. CDR3 region: CSARAWETQYF. The DNA is as follows: TGCAGTGCTAGAGCTTGGGAGACCCAGTACTTC.